This TCR beta chain is from a study of naive and memory T cell subsets. The CDR3 is made up of 15 amino acids. Germline CDR1 reads SGHVS; CDR2 reads FNYEAQ. V trimming: 3 bases; J trimming: 1 base; junction bases outside the gene matches: 3. Two oligonucleotides, mixed equimolar, formed the beta constant-region primer covering TRBC1 and TRBC2. One entry per CDR3 protein, called by TCRdb with MiXCR from the UMI-ligation and nested PCR reads. The table has about 85,000 distinct CDR3 sequences, around 13% seen once; the top ten hold 0.9% to 0.95%. Separate alpha and beta amplification began at the second PCR step.

This chain uses TRBV7-6 with TRBJ1-5, with 7 positions matching TRBD1. The sequenced sample was central memory CD4+ T cells from blood. The TCR originated in a human donor in good health. CDR3 in amino acids: CASSLGDRSNQPQHF. DNA for the CDR3: TGTGCCAGCAGCTTGGGGGACAGAAGCAATCAGCCCCAGCATTTT.